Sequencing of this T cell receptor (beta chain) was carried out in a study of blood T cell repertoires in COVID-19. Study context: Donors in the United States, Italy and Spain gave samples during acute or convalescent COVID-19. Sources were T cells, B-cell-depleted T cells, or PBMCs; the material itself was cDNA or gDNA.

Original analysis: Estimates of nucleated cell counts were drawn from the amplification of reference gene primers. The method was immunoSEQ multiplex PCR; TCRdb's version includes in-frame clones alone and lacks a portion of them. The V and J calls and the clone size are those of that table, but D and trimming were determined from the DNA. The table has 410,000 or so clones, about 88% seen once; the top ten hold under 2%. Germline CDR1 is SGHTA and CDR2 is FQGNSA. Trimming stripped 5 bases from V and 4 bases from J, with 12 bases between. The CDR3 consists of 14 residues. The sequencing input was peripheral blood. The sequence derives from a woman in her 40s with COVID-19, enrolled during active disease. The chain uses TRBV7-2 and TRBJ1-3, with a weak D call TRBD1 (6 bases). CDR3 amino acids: CASSQRGAGNTIYF. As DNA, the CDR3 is TGTGCCAGCAGCCAGCGGGGGGCCGGAAACACCATATATTTT.